This entry is about one TCR beta chain. The data are from a study of CD8 T cells in Susac syndrome. cDNA came from around 0.54 to 1 ug RNA primed by random hexamers. Coverage of TCR beta CDR3 amplification by immunoSEQ multiplex PCR extended to 54 Vbeta and 13 Jbeta. TCRdb re-derived calls from the immunoSEQ multiplex PCR reads in MiXCR, one entry per CDR3 protein. The table includes 70,000 to 100,000 distinct CDR3 sequences, roughly 96% detected once. From blood CD8+ and CD4+ T cells, TCR beta sequences were generated. The CD8+ and CD4+ T cells were negatively isolated, with the TEMRA cells enriched by FACS. Trimming took 6 bases from V and 8 from J, leaving 11 bases between them. This CDR3 contains 12 residues. From germline, CDR1 is MNHEY and CDR2 SVGAGI.

This clonotype was sampled from a human donor with Susac syndrome. The chain has TRBV6-5 and TRBJ2-1; D could derive from TRBD1 or TRBD2 (5 bases each). Sequenced input: CD8+ T cells from PBMCs. This CDR3 is CASRGTHYEQFF. DNA for the CDR3: TGTGCCAGCAGAGGGACCCACTATGAGCAGTTCTTC.